At least ten counts were recorded for the clone carrying this T cell receptor beta chain. From about 400 ng of RNA, a library with molecular barcoded alpha/delta and beta/gamma adaptors was made. TCRdb processed the reads anew with MiXCR; each CDR3 protein has one entry. The sample shows tens of thousands of distinct CDR3 sequences, roughly 15% of them seen only once. The data derive from a study of read filtering for tumor transcriptome and immune sequencing. The overall study: Revised staging placed roughly 8 patients in R-ISS I, some 17 in II, 7 in III.

The V gene lost 8 bases and the J gene lost 1 base, with 12 bases spanning the gap. Germline CDR1 SQVTM, CDR2 ANQGSEA. The CDR3 totals 12 residues. The sample taken for sequencing was a population of CD138-negative cells sorted from bone marrow. The sequence was collected from a donor aged 40 or older with multiple myeloma. The J gene is TRBJ2-7, the V gene TRBV29-1, with a weak D call TRBD1 (5 bases). CDR3 DNA sequence: TGCAGCATCACAGACAGTTCCTACGAGCAGTACTTC. It encodes CSITDSSYEQYF.